Sequencing of this TCR beta chain was carried out in a study of CD8+ T cells in alopecia areata. For the study at large: Treatment of the treated patients consisted of oral tofacitinib, 5 to 10 mg twice daily. Notes on the study in general: Higher clonality was seen in lesional scalp than in normal scalp, especially in alopecia totalis/universalis.

With regard to this clone: The antigen remains undetermined.

It was cDNA, reverse transcribed from extracted RNA, that served as the sequencing template. Here immunoSEQ multiplex PCR was the method, and the copy in TCRdb shows in-frame clones only, minus some. Seen here are about 98,000 clones, under 45% observed once, and the top ten hold about 0.79%. From alopecia areata patients, lesional scalp punch biopsies and peripheral blood were collected. PBMCs were stained for CD3, CD4 and CD8, and CD4+ and CD8+ T cells were sorted. The V gene's germline CDR1 is SQVTM and CDR2 ANQGSEA. The CDR3 runs to 14 residues. The V and J ends lost 6 bases and 9 bases, in that order; junction bases with no gene match: 13.

This TCR derives from a human donor with alopecia areata. The sample taken for sequencing was CD4+ T cells sorted from blood. The chain is built from TRBV29-1 and TRBJ2-1; 8 bases fit TRBD2. In DNA form, the CDR3 reads TGCAGCGTGGGAAGCGGGGGAGGGTTGTCTGAGCAGTTCTTC. This translates into CSVGSGGGLSEQFF.